The 17 T cell receptor beta chains given below trace back to one sample, sequenced in a study of Graves' ophthalmopathy and Graves' hyperthyroidism. Amplifying from RNA transcripts, the study obtained TCR beta CDR3 regions. In the first round, RT-PCR was carried out with HTBI primers, and a multiplex PCR formed the second round. MiXCR, applied by TCRdb to the multiplex PCR reads, yields one record per CDR3 protein. The profile shows 400,000 or so distinct CDR3 sequences, approximately 18% of them singletons. The sample was peripheral blood. The origin of the receptors is an adult woman with stable Graves' hyperthyroidism.

The sample holds many counts of this clonotype. V usage is TRBV30 and J usage is TRBJ2-7; 10 bases are shared with TRBD1. The CDR3 has 14 amino acids. Trimming took 5 bases from V and 3 from J; bases not matched to a gene: 7. The germline V gene encodes CDR1 GTSNPN and CDR2 SVGIG (reference sequence). The CDR3 sequence is CAWDPGTGVYEQYF. The CDR3 region has the DNA TGTGCCTGGGACCCGGGGACAGGGGTCTACGAGCAGTACTTC.

This clonotype was counted many times. The gene calls are TRBV20-1 and TRBJ2-7; 9 bases line up with TRBD2. This CDR3 contains 14 residues. The V segment lost 0 bases and the J segment 5 bases; nucleotides outside the gene matches: 5. Germline CDR1 and CDR2: DFQATT and SNEGSKA (reference sequence). This CDR3 reads CSARDELAGHEQYF. The CDR3 DNA follows: TGCAGTGCTAGAGATGAACTAGCGGGCCACGAGCAGTACTTC.

V and J are TRBV7-2 and TRBJ2-5; D may correspond to TRBD1 or TRBD2 (6 bases each). V was cut by 1 base and J by 7 bases, with 16 bases left in between. Germline CDR1 is SGHTA and CDR2 is FQGNSA. The CDR3 extends over 15 amino acids. The CDR3 DNA is TGTGCCAGCAGCTTAGTGACTCCGGGGGCAGGGACCCAGTACTTC. Encoded protein: CASSLVTPGAGTQYF.

Regarding this clonotype: At one of its ends the junction is not consistent with the germline gene, which may arise from a read error. The chain uses TRBV28 and TRBJ2-7; 7 nucleotides agree with TRBD1. This CDR3 spans 14 amino acids. The germline V gene encodes CDR1 MDHEN and CDR2 SYDVKM. CDR3 region: CASRGTVGSYDQYF. Here the CDR3 DNA reads TGTGCCAGCAGAGGGACAGTGGGCTCCTACGATCAGTACTTC.

This clonotype was recorded at least ten times. This chain joins TRBV14 and TRBJ2-2, with 7 bases matching TRBD1. Germline lookup yields CDR1 SGHDN and CDR2 FVKESK. CDR3 size: 16 residues. Trimming at V came to 0 bases and at J to 0 bases, leaving 1 base not matched to a gene. The CDR3 bases are TGTGCCAGCAGCCAAGAGGGACAGTCGAACACCGGGGAGCTGTTTTTT. Translation gives CASSQEGQSNTGELFF. The variable domain in full, completed from reference TRBV14 and TRBJ2-2, reads EAGVTQFPSHSVIEKGQTVTLRCDPISGHDNLYWYRRVMGKEIKFLLHFVKESKQDESGMPNNRFLAERTGGTYSTLKVQPAELEDSGVYFCASSQEGQSNTGELFFGEGSRLTVL.

This clonotype was found many times. This chain connects TRBV27 to TRBJ2-5, with 7 bases identical to TRBD2. The germline gives CDR1 MNHEY, CDR2 SMNVEV (reference sequence). With V trimmed by 3 bases and J by 5 bases, 18 bases remained unmatched. The CDR3 is 18 amino acids. In nucleotides, the CDR3 is TGTGCCAGCAGTTTTTGGGAGGGCAGTCCCCCACCAACGGAGACCCAGTACTTC. It translates to CASSFWEGSPPPTETQYF.

On this clonotype: Since no conserved phenylalanine or tryptophan closes the CDR3, a read error is the likely cause. The chain links TRBV12-3 or TRBV12-4 to TRBJ2-5, with D perhaps matching TRBD2 (6 bases). This CDR3 is built from 15 residues. The CDR3 DNA follows: TGTGCCAGCAGTTTACTACTAGCACCACAAGAGTCCCAGTACTAC. It yields the protein CASSLLLAPQESQYY.

The CDR3 is CASSPAGGVNYGYTF. The CDR3 DNA follows: TGTGCCAGCAGCCCCGCGGGAGGGGTAAACTATGGCTACACCTTC. This chain uses TRBV28 with TRBJ1-2; D is perhaps TRBD1 (5 bases). V was cut by 6 bases and J by 2 bases, with 16 bases left in between. Germline V gives CDR1 MDHEN, CDR2 SYDVKM. This CDR3 has 15 amino acids.

This sequence joins TRBV15 and TRBJ2-4, with D tentatively TRBD1 (5 bases). CDR1 and CDR2 from the germline V gene are LNHNV and YYDKDF (reference sequence). The CDR3 has 15 residues. V lost 0 bases, J lost 5 bases, and 11 bases lay in between. The CDR3 DNA follows: TGTGCCACCAGCAGAGATGGGGCATCTGAAAACATTCAGTACTTC. Translating it yields CATSRDGASENIQYF.

This clonotype was recorded many times. Compared with germline, one end of the junction differs, possibly owing to a read error. J is TRBJ2-7 and V is TRBV7-2, with D perhaps TRBD1 (5 bases). The germline V gene encodes CDR1 SGHTA and CDR2 FQGNSA. The CDR3 spans 12 residues. CDR3 loop: CASSLEGAARNF. The CDR3 DNA is TGTGCCAGCAGCTTAGAAGGGGCGGCACGGAACTTC.

Ten or more counts support this clonotype. One end of the junction varies from germline; a read error may be responsible. The chain couples TRBV28 to TRBJ2-5; D is possibly TRBD2 (6 bases). The CDR3 sequence is 14 residues long. Germline V gives CDR1 MDHEN, CDR2 SYDVKM. CDR3 protein: CAGSLPAGLETQYF. In nucleotides, the CDR3 is TGTGCCGGCAGTTTACCGGCGGGACTCGAGACCCAGTACTTC.

There are a few counts of this clonotype. The rearrangement joins TRBV30 to TRBJ1-1, with D possibly being TRBD1 (5 bases). The V end was cut by 3 bases, the J end by 2 bases, with 13 bases between. The germline V gene has CDR1 GTSNPN and CDR2 SVGIG (reference sequence). The CDR3 totals 14 residues. In DNA form, the CDR3 reads TGTGCCTGGAGCTTTGGGGGGGTAAACACTGAAGCTTTCTTT. It encodes CAWSFGGVNTEAFF.

The CDR3 region is CASSFRVLAGSQETQYF. The DNA for the CDR3 is TGTGCCAGCAGTTTTAGGGTCCTAGCGGGGAGTCAAGAGACCCAGTACTTC. The chain has TRBV12-3 or TRBV12-4 and TRBJ2-5; TRBD2 matches 9 bases. Trimming took 3 bases from V and 2 from J; bases not matched to a gene: 10. There are 17 residues in the CDR3.

This clonotype has ten or more counts. The J gene is TRBJ2-5, the V gene TRBV5-4; no definite D call. V was clipped by 4 bases and J by 4 bases, with 8 bases between them. This CDR3 is built from 12 residues. CDR1 is SGHNT and CDR2 is YYREEE in the germline V gene (reference sequence). The CDR3 loop is CASSTVGETQYF. CDR3 coding DNA: TGTGCCAGCAGCACCGTGGGAGAGACCCAGTACTTC.

With respect to this clonotype: A read error may produce the germline difference seen at one junction end. This rearrangement joins TRBV12-3 or TRBV12-4 to TRBJ1-2; D uncertain. The CDR3 runs to 13 residues. The DNA for the CDR3 is TGTGCCAGCCGTTTCGACGTAAACTATGGCTACACCTTC. It encodes CASRFDVNYGYTF.

This clonotype occurred a few times. V usage is TRBV11-2 and J usage is TRBJ2-3; D not resolved. Germline values: CDR1 SGHAT, CDR2 FQNNGV. The CDR3 has 13 amino acids. The V end was cut by 3 bases, the J end by 1 base, with 5 bases between. The CDR3 DNA sequence: TGTGCCAGCAGCTTCGAGGGCACAGATACGCAGTATTTT. This sequence encodes CASSFEGTDTQYF.

This chain joins TRBV6-1 and TRBJ2-7; D ambiguous. Germline CDR1 is MNHNS and CDR2 is SASEGT. The CDR3 has 13 residues. Trimming pared 6 bases from V and 5 bases from J, leaving 14 bases between. CDR3 bases: TGTGCCAGCAGGGCAAGGGTATACAACGAGCAGTACTTC. Translating it yields CASRARVYNEQYF.